This T cell receptor beta chain was identified during a study of control samples from healthy donors and cancer patients (dated by TCRdb to about 2020). About this clone: Its antigen is currently not known. The record has no base qualities; no much larger clone is one base away.

Libraries were constructed by the immunoSEQ multiplex PCR assay. What TCRdb holds here is the immuneACCESS table cut down to in-frame rearrangements. Part of the clones is not present; checked against another copy, under half of the missing clones reflect an unresolved V gene, and the others are unexplained. The table for this sample lists about 160,000 clones; 90% to 95% of them were counted only once. Around 15% of the sample is in the top ten clones. Via the germline V gene, CDR1 is WSHSY and CDR2 SAAADI. Reading from cysteine to phenylalanine, the CDR3 counts 14 amino acids. The only DNA kept is the CDR3, 42 bases in frame from the first base. Trimming at the junction amounts to 8 bases on V and 5 bases on J, and the germline ends lie 19 bases apart.

The V gene is TRBV10-2 and the J gene is TRBJ2-7, and possibly TRBD1, on 7 matching bases. The sequenced sample was PBMCs. This sequence was found in a man in his fifties or sixties with colorectal cancer. The CDR3 region: CASLPGGGVDEQYF. The bases read TGCGCCAGCCTCCCCGGAGGGGGCGTCGACGAGCAGTACTTC.